This T cell receptor beta chain emerged from a study of OX40 agonist ivuxolimab in advanced cancers. Study background: Every 2 weeks, patients received ivuxolimab intravenously, dosed at 0.01 to 10 mg/kg. Previous treatment with anti-PD-1, anti-PD-L1 or anti-CTLA-4 therapy was allowed; 30% to 50% had received some.

TCRdb's copy holds only in-frame clones and misses some; the assay was immunoSEQ multiplex PCR. Of about 68,000 clones listed, about 85% are singletons. Overall study results and limits: Expanded clones were, on average, more numerous among CD8+ T cells than CD4+.

This clone was recorded only once. No antigen is known for it. The receptor was derived from an adult with an advanced solid tumor such as melanoma, head and neck, liver or kidney cancer. Sample: CD4+ or CD8+ T cells sorted from blood, taken in a trial of the OX40 agonist ivuxolimab.

This CDR3 is CASSRGSGGAYNEQFF. The CDR3, as DNA: TGCGCCAGCAGCCGGGGTAGCGGGGGGGCCTACAATGAGCAGTTCTTC. The J gene is TRBJ2-1, the V gene TRBV4-3, with 11 bases identical to TRBD2. The CDR3 sequence is 16 residues long. From germline, CDR1 is LGHNA and CDR2 YSLEER. J gave up 2 bases and V 4 bases, and 4 bases lay outside the gene matches.